The present T cell receptor beta chain was sequenced within a study of cytotoxic CD8 clonotypes in ibrutinib-treated CLL. Frozen PBMC stocks contributed roughly 2 micrograms of genomic DNA to the TCR beta libraries. For this clone: Antigen specificity is unknown.

Study findings and constraints: Public clonotypes were rare and shrank or held steady on treatment.

Sequencing used immunoSEQ multiplex PCR; TCRdb keeps in-frame clones, though not all of them. The table has approximately 130,000 clones, 80% to 85% seen once; the top ten hold 2.5% to 3.5%. The CDR3 runs to 15 residues. CDR1 and CDR2 (germline): LNHDA, SQIVND (reference sequence). V was pared by 4 bases and J by 8 bases, with 10 bases of the junction left unmatched. The chain couples TRBV19 to TRBJ2-1; 8 nucleotides match TRBD2. The sequence came from a human donor with chronic lymphocytic leukemia. The material sequenced was PBMCs, taken after 24 months of ibrutinib treatment. The CDR3 nucleotides read TGTGCCAGTAGTAGGTTGGCGGGGGGCCTGGATGAGCAGTTCTTC. It yields the protein CASSRLAGGLDEQFF.